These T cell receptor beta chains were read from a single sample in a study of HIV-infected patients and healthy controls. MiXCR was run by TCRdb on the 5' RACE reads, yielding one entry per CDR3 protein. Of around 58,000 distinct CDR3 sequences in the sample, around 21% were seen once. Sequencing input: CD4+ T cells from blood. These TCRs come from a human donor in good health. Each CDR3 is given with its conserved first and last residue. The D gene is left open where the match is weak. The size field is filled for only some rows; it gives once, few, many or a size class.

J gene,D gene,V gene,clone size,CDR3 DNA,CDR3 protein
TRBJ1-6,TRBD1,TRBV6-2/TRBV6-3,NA,TGTGCCAGCAGTTACTCCGGGACAGCGAATTCACCCCTCCACTTT,CASSYSGTANSPLHF
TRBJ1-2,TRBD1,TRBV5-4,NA,TGTGCCAGCAGCGGGACAGGGCCTGGCTACACCTTC,CASSGTGPGYTF
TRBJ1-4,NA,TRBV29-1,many,TGCAGCGTTGAGATAGCAACTAATGAAAAACTGTTTTTT,CSVEIATNEKLFF
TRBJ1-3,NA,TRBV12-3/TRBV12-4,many,TGTGCCAGCAGTGGAGACGGGGGACGTGTAAACACCATATATTTT,CASSGDGGRVNTIYF
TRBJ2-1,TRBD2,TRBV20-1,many,TGCAGTGCAAATCTAGCGGGTAACTCCTACAATGAGCAGTTCTTC,CSANLAGNSYNEQFF
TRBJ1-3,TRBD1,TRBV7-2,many,TGTGCCAGCAGTCTAGACAGGGGGCGAGTCGGAAACACCATATATTTT,CASSLDRGRVGNTIYF
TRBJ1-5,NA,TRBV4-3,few,TGCGCCAGCAGCCAAGATATCGTGCGGAGTTATAGCAATCAGCCCCAGCATTTT,CASSQDIVRSYSNQPQHF
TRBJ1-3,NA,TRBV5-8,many,TGTGCCAGCAGCTTTAAGGGTGTGCAGAGAAACACCATATATTTT,CASSFKGVQRNTIYF
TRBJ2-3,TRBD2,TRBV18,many,TGTGCCAGCTCACCATTACGAGGGACTAGCGGTGTCACAGATACGCAGTATTTT,CASSPLRGTSGVTDTQYF
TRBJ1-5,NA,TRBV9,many,TGTGCCAGCAGCGTACTACCAGGGAGGAGCAATCAGCCCCAGCATTTT,CASSVLPGRSNQPQHF
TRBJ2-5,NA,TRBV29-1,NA,TGCAGCGCCCCGGGGAAGGGGTACCAAGAGACCCAGTACTTC,CSAPGKGYQETQYF
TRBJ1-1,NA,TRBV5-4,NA,TGTGCCAGCAGCCGAGGGGTGGATCTTAGTGTGAACACTGAAGCTTTCTTT,CASSRGVDLSVNTEAFF
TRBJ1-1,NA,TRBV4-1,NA,TGCGCCAGCAGCGCAAGGACGCAGAACACTGAAGCTTTCTTT,CASSARTQNTEAFF
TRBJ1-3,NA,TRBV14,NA,TGTGCCAGCAGCCAAGAAGCCGAGATTTGGGCGTCTGGAAACACCATATATTTT,CASSQEAEIWASGNTIYF
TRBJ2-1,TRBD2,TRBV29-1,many,TGCAGCGTTGTGTCTAGCGGGCCGGACTACAATGAGCAGTTCTTC,CSVVSSGPDYNEQFF
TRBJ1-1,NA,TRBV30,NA,TGTGCCTGGAGCCTATCCGGGACCTTGGGGACTGAAGCTTTCTTT,CAWSLSGTLGTEAFF
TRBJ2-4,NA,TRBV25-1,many,TGTGCCAGCAGTGCGAGAGGGCTAGCCAAAAACATTCAGTACTTC,CASSARGLAKNIQYF
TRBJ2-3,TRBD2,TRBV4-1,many,TGCGCCAGCAGACCCTTAGCGGGGGGTCGTCCCACAGATACGCAGTATTTT,CASRPLAGGRPTDTQYF
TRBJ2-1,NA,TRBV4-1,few,TGCGCCAGCAGCCAAGGTGCCCAGAGCTCCTACAATGAGCAGTTCTTC,CASSQGAQSSYNEQFF
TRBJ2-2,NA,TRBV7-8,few,TGTGCCAGCAGCTTAGTAGGGGGGCGCGTACACGGGGAGCTGTTTTTT,CASSLVGGRVHGELFF
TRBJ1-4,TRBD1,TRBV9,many,TGTGCCAGCAGCGCGCGACAGGGTGATTATGAAAAACTGTTTTTT,CASSARQGDYEKLFF
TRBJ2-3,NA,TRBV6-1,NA,TGTGCCAGCAGTGAACTTGTACCTCAGACAGATACGCAGTATTTT,CASSELVPQTDTQYF
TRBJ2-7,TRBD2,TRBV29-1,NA,TGCAGCGTTGAAACTCTAGCGGGAGCCATCCCTTCCTACGAGCAGTACTTC,CSVETLAGAIPSYEQYF
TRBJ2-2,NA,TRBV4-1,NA,TGCGCCAGCAGCCAAGGGGGCCGGGGGACCGGGGAGCTGTTTTTT,CASSQGGRGTGELFF
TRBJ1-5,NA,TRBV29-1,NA,TGCAGCGTTGCGCCAGGGGGCAATCAGCCCCAGCATTTT,CSVAPGGNQPQHF
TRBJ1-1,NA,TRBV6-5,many,TGTGCCAGCAGTTACGTCCAGGACACTGAAGCTTTCTTT,CASSYVQDTEAFF
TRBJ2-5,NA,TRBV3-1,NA,TGTGCCAGCAGCCCACCCCAAGAGACCCAGTACTTC,CASSPPQETQYF
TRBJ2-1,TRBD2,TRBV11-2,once,TGTGCCAGCAGCTTAGGAACACTAGCGGGATTAAATGAGCAGTTCTTC,CASSLGTLAGLNEQFF
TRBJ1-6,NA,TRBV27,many,TGTGCCAGCAGCCCGTACAAGAGCTCCTATAATTCACCCCTCCACTTT,CASSPYKSSYNSPLHF
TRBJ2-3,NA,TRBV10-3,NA,TGTGCCATCAGTGAGTCCGTTCTTAGGTCAGATACGCAGTATTTT,CAISESVLRSDTQYF
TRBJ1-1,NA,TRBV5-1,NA,TGCGCCAGCAGCTTTCCCGGGTCGACCCGAGCTTTCTTT,CASSFPGSTRAFF
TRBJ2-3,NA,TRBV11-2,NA,TGTGCCAGCAGCTTTAAAAAGACAGGTAGCACAGATACGCAGTATTTT,CASSFKKTGSTDTQYF
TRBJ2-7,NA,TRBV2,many,TGTGCCAGCAGTGTCCGTGGTTACTACGAGCAGTACTTC,CASSVRGYYEQYF
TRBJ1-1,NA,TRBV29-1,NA,TGCAGCGCCTGGACGGGCATTGAAGCTTTCTTT,CSAWTGIEAFF
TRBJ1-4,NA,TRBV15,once,TGTGCCACCAGCAGCGGACGTTCGAGGGCTGGTGAAAAACTGTTTTTT,CATSSGRSRAGEKLFF
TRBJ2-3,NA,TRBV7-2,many,TGTGCCAGCAGCTTAGATCCGGCCAGTAGCACAGATACGCAGTATTTT,CASSLDPASSTDTQYF
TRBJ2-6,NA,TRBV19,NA,TGTGCCAGTAGTCTAAGAGGGAGATCTGGGGCCAACGTCCTGACTTTC,CASSLRGRSGANVLTF
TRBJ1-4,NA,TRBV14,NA,TGTGCCAGCAGCCAACCTGTATTCGATGAAAAACTGTTTTTT,CASSQPVFDEKLFF
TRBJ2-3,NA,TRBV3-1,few,TGTGCCAGCAGCCAAGAAGCGGGCGGCACAGATACGCAGTATTTT,CASSQEAGGTDTQYF
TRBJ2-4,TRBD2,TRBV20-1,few,TGCAGTGCTAGAAATATAGCGGGGGGAAACAAAAACATTCAGTACTTC,CSARNIAGGNKNIQYF
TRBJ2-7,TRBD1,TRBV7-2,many,TGTGCCAGCAGCCCCGACAGGGGGCGCGAGCAGTACTTC,CASSPDRGREQYF
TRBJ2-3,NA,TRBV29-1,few,TGCAGCGTTATCGAGGGCCCGGATACGCAGTATTTT,CSVIEGPDTQYF
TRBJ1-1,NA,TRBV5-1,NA,TGCGCCAGCAGCTTGGGCCACAGCCTGAACACTGAAGCTTTCTTT,CASSLGHSLNTEAFF
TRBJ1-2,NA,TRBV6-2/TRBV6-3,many,TGTGCCAGCACGACCGCTAACTATGGCTACACCTTC,CASTTANYGYTF
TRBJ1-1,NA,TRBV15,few,TGTGCCACCAGCAGAGATCGGGGTATGCAGAACAAAGCTTTCTTT,CATSRDRGMQNKAFF
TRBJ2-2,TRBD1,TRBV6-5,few,TGTGCCAGCAGTTACATAGGGGACAGCAGACCTGGGGAGCTGTTTTTT,CASSYIGDSRPGELFF
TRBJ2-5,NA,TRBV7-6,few,TGTGCCAGCAGGACTATATCAGAGACCCAGTACTTC,CASRTISETQYF
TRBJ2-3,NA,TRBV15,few,TGTGCCACCAGCAGAGATTGGGGGGGCCTCCGGCACACAGATACGCAGTATTTT,CATSRDWGGLRHTDTQYF
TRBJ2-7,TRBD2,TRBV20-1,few,TGCAGTGCTAGAGCAGGGGCCGGCGCTGGCGGGAGGGTTCCGCAGTACTTC,CSARAGAGAGGRVPQYF
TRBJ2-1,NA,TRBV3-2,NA,TGTGCCAGCAGCCAAGAAAAGGGAGTGGGGAGCGAGTCGGGCAATGAGCAGTTCTTC,CASSQEKGVGSESGNEQFF
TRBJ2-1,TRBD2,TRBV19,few,TGTGCCAGTAGTATATTAGCGGGAGCGGTCAATGAGCAGTTCTTC,CASSILAGAVNEQFF
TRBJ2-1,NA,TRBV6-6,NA,TGTGCCAGCAGTTACTCAACCCTGCCGCGCTCCTACAATGAGCAGTTCTTC,CASSYSTLPRSYNEQFF
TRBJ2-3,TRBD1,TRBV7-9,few,TGTGCCAGCAGCAACGTATGGATGGACAGGGCAGATACGCAGTATTTT,CASSNVWMDRADTQYF
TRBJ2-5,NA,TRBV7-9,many,TGTGCCAGCAGCCTGATGGAGACCCAGTACTTC,CASSLMETQYF